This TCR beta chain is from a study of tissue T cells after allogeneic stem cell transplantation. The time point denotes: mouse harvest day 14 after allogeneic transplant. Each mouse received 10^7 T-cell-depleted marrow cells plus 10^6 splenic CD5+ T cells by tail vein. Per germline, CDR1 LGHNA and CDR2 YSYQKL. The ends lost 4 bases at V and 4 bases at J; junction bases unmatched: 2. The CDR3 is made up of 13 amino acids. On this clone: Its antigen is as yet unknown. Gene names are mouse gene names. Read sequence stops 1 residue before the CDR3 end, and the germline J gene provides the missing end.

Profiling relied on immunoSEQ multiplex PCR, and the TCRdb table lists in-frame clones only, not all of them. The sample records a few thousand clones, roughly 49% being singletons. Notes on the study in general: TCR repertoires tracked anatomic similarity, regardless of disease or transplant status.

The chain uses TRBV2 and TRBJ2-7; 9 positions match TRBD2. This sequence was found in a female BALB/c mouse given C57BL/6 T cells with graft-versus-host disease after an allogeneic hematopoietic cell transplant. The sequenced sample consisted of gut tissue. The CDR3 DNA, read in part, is TGTGCCAGCAGCCGGGACTGGGAGTATGAACAGTAC. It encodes CASSRDWEYEQY. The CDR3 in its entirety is CASSRDWEYEQYF.